The TCR beta chain under discussion was sequenced for a study of blood T cell repertoires in COVID-19. Germline V CDR1 and CDR2: MRHNA, SNTAGT. The V gene end was trimmed by 6 bases and the J gene end by 5 bases; junction bases not matched to a gene: 4. CDR3 length: 14 amino acids. The repertoire was sequenced with immunoSEQ multiplex PCR; TCRdb's copy has only in-frame clones and lacks some. The table lists more than 65,000 clones, 75% to 85% of them singletons. The clonotype comes from a woman between 55 and 75 years old with acute or convalescent COVID-19. Sequenced sample: peripheral blood. The J gene is TRBJ1-6, the V gene TRBV6-4; TRBD1 agrees at 7 bases. The CDR3: CASSLRGDNSPLHF. The CDR3 DNA follows: TGTGCCAGCAGCCTCAGGGGGGATAATTCACCCCTCCACTTT.